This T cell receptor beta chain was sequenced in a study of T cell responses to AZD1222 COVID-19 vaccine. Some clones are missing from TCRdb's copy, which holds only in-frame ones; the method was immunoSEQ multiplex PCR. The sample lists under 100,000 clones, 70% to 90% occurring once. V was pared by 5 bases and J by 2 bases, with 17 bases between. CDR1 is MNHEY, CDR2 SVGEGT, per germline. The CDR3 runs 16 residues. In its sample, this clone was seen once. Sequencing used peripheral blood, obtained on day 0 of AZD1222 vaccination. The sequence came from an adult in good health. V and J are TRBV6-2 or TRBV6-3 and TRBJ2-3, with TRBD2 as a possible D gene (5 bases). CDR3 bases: TGTGCCAGCAGTCCAATGAGGACTCGATCCACAGATACGCAGTATTTT. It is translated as CASSPMRTRSTDTQYF.